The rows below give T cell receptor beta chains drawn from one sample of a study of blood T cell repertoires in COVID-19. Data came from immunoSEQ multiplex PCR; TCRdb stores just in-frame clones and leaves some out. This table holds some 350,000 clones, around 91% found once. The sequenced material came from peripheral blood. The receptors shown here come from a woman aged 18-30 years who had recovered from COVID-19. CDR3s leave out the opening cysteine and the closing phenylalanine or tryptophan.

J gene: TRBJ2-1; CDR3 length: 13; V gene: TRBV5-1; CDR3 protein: ASSPDRPSYNEQF
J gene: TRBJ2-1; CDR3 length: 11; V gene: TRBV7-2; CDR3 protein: ASSLGRDNEQF
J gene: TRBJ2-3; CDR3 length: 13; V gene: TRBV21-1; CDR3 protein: ASSQSGRKSDTQY
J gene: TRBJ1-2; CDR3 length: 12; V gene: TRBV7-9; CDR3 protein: ASSRQATNYGYT
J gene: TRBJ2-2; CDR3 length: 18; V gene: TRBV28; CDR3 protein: ASSPLLLRARGGDTGELF
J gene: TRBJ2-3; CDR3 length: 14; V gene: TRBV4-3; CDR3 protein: ASSQDLAGGTDTQY
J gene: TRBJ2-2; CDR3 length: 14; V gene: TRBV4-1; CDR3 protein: ASSQLMRSTTGELF
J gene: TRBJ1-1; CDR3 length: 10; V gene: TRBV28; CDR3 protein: ATRRMNTEAF
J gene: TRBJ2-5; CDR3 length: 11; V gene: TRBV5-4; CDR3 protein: ASSQPGQETQY
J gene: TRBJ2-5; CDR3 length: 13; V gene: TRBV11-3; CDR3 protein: ASSLDQGARETQY
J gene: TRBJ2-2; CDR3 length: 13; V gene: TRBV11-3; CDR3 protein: ASSLRTGWTGELF
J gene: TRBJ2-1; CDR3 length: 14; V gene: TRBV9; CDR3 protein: ASSPGGAGQGNEQF
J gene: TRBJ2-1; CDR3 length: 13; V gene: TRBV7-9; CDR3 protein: ASSTIERADNEQF
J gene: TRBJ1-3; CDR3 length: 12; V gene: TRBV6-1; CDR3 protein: ASSLDRLGNTIY
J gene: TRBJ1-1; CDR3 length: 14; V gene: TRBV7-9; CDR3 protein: ASSFGGLGGNTEAF
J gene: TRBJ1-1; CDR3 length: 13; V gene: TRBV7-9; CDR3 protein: ASSTLRGENTEAF
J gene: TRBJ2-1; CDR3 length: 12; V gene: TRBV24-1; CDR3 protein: ATSDSWAHNEQF
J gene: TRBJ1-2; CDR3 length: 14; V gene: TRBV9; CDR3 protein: ASSYGPWTGGYGYT
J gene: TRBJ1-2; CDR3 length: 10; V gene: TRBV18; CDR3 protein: ASSPGERGYT
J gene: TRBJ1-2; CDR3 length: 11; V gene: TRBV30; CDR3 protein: AWTLGTNYGYT
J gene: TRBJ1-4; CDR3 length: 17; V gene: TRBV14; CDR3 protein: ASSQVVGTGGIGNEKLF
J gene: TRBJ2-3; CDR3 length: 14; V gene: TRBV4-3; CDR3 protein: ASSFSYGTGTDTQY
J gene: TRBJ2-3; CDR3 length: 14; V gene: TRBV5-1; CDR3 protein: ASSFNLAGRSDTQY
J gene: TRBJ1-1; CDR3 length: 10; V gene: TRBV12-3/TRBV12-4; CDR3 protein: AGSMLQLEAF
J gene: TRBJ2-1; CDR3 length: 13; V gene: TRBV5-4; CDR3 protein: ASSPTSGPYNEQF
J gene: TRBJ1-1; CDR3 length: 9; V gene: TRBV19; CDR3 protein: ASSSLGEAF
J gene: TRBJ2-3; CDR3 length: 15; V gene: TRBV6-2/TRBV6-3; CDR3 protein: ASSTGRGVPNTDTQY
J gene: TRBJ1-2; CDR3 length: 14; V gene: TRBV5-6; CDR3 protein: ASSLGGRAPPGGYT
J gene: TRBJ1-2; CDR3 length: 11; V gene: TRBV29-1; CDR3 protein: SVVGQGAIGYT
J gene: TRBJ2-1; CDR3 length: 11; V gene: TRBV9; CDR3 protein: ASSLAGANEQF
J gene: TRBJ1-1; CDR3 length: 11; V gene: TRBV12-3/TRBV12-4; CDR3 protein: ASSPPAGREAF
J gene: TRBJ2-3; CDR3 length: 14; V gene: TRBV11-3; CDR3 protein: ASSPRLAGGPGTQY
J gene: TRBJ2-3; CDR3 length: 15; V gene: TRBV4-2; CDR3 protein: ASSQTFSGLSTDTQY
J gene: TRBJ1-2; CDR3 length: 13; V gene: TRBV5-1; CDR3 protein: ASSSWEGEVYGYT
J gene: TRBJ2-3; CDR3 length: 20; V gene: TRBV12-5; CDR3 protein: ASGLVHLGLAGLPSSTDTQY
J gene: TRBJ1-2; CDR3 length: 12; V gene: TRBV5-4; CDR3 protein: ASSTPTGGYGYT
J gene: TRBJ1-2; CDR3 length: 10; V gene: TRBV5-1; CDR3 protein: ASSLSGNGYT
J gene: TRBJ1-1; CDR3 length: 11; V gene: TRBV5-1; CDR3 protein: ASGRQGRTEAF
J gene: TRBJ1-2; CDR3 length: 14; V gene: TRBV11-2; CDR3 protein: ASSLYPGQGETGYT
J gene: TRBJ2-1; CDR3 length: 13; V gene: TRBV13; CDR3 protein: ASSYGLAGGNEQF
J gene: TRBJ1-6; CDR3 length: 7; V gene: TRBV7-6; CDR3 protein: AAHQALH
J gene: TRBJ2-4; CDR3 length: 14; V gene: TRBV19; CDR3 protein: ASSIGVAGDKNIQY
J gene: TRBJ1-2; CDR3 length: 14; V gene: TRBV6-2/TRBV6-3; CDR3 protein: ASSSSRRGRTYGYT
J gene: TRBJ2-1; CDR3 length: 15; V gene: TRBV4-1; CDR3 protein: ASSQEPLSGTHNEQF
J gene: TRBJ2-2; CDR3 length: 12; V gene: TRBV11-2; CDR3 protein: ASSNRFGTGELF
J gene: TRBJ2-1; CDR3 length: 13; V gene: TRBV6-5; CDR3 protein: ASRPGTGVYNEQF
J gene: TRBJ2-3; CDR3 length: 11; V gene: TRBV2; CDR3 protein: ASSPYLADTQY
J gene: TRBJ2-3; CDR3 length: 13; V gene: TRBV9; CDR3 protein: ASTRSGRSTDTQY
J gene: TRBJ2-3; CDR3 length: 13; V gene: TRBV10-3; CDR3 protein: AIRNSGSRTDTQY
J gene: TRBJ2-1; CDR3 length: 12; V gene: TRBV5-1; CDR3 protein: ASSSTRPGGEQF
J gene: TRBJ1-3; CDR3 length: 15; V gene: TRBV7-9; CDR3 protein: ASSSGDRAYSGNTIY
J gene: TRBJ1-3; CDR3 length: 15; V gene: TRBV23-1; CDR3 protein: ASSRWLQGSVGNTIY
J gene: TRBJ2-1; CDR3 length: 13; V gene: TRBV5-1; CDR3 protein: ASSPQGQKSNEQF